Listed below are T cell receptor beta chains from one sample, sequenced in a study of long-term antiretroviral therapy in people with HIV. Measured with immunoSEQ multiplex PCR; TCRdb has only the in-frame clones, and not every one. This sample has tens of thousands of clones; about 86% occur once, and the top ten carry around 5.6%. The sample was unsorted PBMCs, taken around 4.5 years after starting antiretroviral therapy. The receptors stem from a man younger than 45 with HIV. Both conserved end residues are part of each CDR3. Each record gives: D gene, clone size, J gene, V gene, CDR3 DNA, CDR3 protein. D genes are given only for firm matches. Only part of the rows carry a size: once, few, many, or a class if the clone is expanded.

D: -; size: -; J: TRBJ2-3; V: TRBV7-9; DNA: TGTGCCAGCAGCTTGGGCCGCGAGATACTGACAGATACGCAGTATTTT; CDR3: CASSLGREILTDTQYF
D: -; size: once; J: TRBJ2-5; V: TRBV6-1; DNA: TGTGCCAGCAGTCCAGACCCCACTCGGACGGAGACCCAGTACTTC; CDR3: CASSPDPTRTETQYF
D: -; size: -; J: TRBJ2-7; V: TRBV6-1; DNA: TGTGCCAGCAGTGGGGACCCGTACGAGCAGTACTTC; CDR3: CASSGDPYEQYF
D: TRBD1; size: -; J: TRBJ2-1; V: TRBV4-3; DNA: TGCGCCAGCAGCCAAGGGGCCGTCCCCCGACAGGGCTACAATGAGCAGTTCTTC; CDR3: CASSQGAVPRQGYNEQFF
D: -; size: -; J: TRBJ2-7; V: TRBV7-9; DNA: TGTGCCAGCAGCTCGTTTGGCGCAGGCTTTCTCTACGAGCAGTACTTC; CDR3: CASSSFGAGFLYEQYF
D: -; size: -; J: TRBJ2-7; V: TRBV19; DNA: TGTGCCAGTAGTCCCTCGATCCACCCCACGTACGAGCAGTACTTC; CDR3: CASSPSIHPTYEQYF
D: -; size: -; J: TRBJ2-7; V: TRBV4-1; DNA: TGCGCCAGCAGCCAAGATTCGGGAACAGAGCAGTACTTC; CDR3: CASSQDSGTEQYF
D: -; size: -; J: TRBJ2-5; V: TRBV4-3; DNA: TGCGCCAGCAGCCAAAGGTTGGTCTCGTCGGGGTACTTC; CDR3: CASSQRLVSSGYF
D: -; size: -; J: TRBJ2-1; V: TRBV29-1; DNA: TGCAGCGTTTCGCGGAATTCCTACAATGAGCAGTTCTTC; CDR3: CSVSRNSYNEQFF